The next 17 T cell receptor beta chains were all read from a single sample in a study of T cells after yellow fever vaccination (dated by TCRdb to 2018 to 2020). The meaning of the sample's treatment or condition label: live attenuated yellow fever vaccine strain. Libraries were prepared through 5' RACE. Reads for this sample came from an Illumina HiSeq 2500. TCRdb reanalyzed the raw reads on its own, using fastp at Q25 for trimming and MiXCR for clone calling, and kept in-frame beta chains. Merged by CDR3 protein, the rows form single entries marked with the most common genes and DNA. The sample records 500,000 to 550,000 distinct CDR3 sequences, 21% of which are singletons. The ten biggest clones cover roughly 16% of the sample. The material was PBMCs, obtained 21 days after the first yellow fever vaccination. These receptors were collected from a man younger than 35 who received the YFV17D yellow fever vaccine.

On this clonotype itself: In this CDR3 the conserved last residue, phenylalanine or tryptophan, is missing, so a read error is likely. The CDR3 loop is CSARTRVSYEQYS. Written as DNA, the CDR3 is TGCAGTGCTAGAACGAGGGTGTCCTACGAGCAGTACTCC. The chain joins TRBV20-1 to TRBJ2-7; D is perhaps TRBD2 (5 bases). Germline CDR1 and CDR2: DFQATT and SNEGSKA (reference sequence). V was clipped by 2 bases and J by 1 base, with 9 bases between them. The length of the CDR3 is 13 residues.

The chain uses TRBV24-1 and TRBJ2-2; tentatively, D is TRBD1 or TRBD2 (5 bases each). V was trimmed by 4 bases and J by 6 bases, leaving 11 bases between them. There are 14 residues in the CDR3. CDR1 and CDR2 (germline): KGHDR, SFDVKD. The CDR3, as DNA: TGTGCCACCAGTGAATCCGGGACGGCCGGGGAGCTGTTTTTT. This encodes CATSESGTAGELFF.

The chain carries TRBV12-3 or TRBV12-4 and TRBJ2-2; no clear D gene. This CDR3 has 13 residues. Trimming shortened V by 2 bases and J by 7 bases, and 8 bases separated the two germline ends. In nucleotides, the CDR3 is TGTGCCAGCAGTTTAAGCGTGGACGGGGAGCTGTTTTTT. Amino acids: CASSLSVDGELFF.

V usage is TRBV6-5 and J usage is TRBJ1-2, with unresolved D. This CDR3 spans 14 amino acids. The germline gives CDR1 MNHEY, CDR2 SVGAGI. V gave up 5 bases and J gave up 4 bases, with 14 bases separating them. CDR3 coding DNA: TGTGCCAGCAGTACTAGTGTAGGACTCTATGGCTACACCTTC. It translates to CASSTSVGLYGYTF.

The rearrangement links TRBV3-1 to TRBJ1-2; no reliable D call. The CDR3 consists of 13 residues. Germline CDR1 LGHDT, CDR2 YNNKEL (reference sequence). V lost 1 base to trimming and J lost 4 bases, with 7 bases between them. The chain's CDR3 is CASSQGTSYGYTF. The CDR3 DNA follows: TGTGCCAGCAGCCAAGGAACATCCTATGGCTACACCTTC.

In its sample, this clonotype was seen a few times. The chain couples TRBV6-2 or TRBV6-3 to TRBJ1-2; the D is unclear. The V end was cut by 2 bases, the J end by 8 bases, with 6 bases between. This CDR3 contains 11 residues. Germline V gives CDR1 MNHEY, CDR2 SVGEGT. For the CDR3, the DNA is TGTGCCAGCAGTTACGATCTCGGCTACACCTTC. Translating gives CASSYDLGYTF.

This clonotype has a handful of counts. CDR3 sequence reads: CASSRLTSGVFPDTQYF. CDR3 coding DNA: TGTGCCAGCTCGAGGCTGACTAGCGGGGTCTTCCCAGATACGCAGTATTTT. The V gene is TRBV25-1, the J gene TRBJ2-3, with 11 bases that match TRBD2. CDR1 and CDR2 from the germline V gene are MGHDK and SYGVNS. The CDR3 spans 17 residues. V dropped 8 bases and J dropped 4; count of bases not matched to a gene: 14. Full variable domain (missing parts from reference TRBV25-1 and TRBJ2-3): EADIYQTPRYLVIGTGKKITLECSQTMGHDKMYWYQQDPGMELHLIHYSYGVNSTEKGDLSSESTVSRIRTEHFPLTLESARPSHTSQYLCASSRLTSGVFPDTQYFGPGTRLTVL.

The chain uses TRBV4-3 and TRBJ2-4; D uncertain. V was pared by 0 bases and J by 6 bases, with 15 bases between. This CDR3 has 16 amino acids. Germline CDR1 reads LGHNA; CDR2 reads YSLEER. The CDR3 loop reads CASSQERRQKSNIQYF. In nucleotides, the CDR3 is TGCGCCAGCAGCCAAGAGAGGCGGCAGAAATCAAACATTCAGTACTTC.

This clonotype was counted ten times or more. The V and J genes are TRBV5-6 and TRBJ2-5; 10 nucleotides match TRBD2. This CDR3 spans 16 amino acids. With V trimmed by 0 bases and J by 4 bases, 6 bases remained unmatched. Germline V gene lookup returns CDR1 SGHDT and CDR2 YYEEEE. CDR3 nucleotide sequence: TGTGCCAGCAGCTTGGCCTCTTCTAGCGGGGGAGAGACCCAGTACTTC. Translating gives CASSLASSSGGETQYF.

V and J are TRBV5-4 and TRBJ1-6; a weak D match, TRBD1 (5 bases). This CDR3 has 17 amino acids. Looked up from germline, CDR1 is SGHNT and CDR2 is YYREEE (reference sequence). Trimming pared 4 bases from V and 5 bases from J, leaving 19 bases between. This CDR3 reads CASSVPGGPDNNSPLHF. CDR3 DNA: TGTGCCAGCAGCGTGCCCGGCGGCCCGGACAATAATTCACCCCTCCACTTT.

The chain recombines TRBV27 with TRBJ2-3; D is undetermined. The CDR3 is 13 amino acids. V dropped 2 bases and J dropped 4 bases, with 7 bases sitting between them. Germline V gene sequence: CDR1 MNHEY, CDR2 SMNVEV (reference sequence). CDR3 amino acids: CASSLRWADTQYF. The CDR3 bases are TGTGCCAGCAGTTTAAGATGGGCAGATACGCAGTATTTT.

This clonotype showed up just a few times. CDR3: CASGYRGLSYGYTF. CDR3 DNA: TGCGCCAGCGGTTACAGGGGATTGAGCTATGGCTACACCTTC. The chain combines TRBV4-3 with TRBJ1-2, with TRBD1 matching over 7 bases. CDR1 and CDR2 from the germline V gene are LGHNA and YSLEER. The CDR3 totals 14 residues. The J segment lost 4 bases and the V segment lost 8 bases, leaving 10 bases of the junction unmatched.

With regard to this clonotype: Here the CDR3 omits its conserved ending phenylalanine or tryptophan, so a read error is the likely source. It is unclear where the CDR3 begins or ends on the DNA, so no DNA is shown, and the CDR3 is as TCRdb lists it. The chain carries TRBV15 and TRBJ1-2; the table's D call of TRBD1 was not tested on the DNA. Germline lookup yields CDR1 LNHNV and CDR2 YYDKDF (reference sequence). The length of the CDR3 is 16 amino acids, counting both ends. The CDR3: CATSREGDGARGPSRL.

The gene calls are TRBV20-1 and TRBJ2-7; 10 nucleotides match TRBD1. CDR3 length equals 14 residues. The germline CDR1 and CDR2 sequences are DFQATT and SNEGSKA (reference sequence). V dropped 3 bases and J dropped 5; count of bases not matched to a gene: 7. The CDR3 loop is CSARNSGQGNEQYV. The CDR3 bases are TGCAGTGCTAGGAATTCGGGACAGGGGAACGAGCAGTACGTC.

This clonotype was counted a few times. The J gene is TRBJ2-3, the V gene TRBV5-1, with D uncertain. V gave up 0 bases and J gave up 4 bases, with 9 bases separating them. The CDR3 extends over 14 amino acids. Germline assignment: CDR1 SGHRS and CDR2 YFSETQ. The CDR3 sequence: CASSLEGRADTQYF. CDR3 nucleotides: TGCGCCAGCAGCTTGGAGGGTAGGGCAGATACGCAGTATTTT.

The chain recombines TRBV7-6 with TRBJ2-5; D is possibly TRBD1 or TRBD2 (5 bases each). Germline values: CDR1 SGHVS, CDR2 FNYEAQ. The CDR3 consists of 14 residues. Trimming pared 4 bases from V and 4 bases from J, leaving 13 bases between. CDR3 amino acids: CASSSGPWAETQYF. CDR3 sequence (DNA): TGTGCCAGCAGCTCGGGACCGTGGGCAGAGACCCAGTACTTC.

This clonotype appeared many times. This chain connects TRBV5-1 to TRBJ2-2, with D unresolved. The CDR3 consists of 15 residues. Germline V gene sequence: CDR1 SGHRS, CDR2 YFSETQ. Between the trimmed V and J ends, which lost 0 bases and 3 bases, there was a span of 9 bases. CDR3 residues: CASSLAVSYTGELFF. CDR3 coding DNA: TGCGCCAGCAGCTTGGCAGTATCTTACACCGGGGAGCTGTTTTTT.